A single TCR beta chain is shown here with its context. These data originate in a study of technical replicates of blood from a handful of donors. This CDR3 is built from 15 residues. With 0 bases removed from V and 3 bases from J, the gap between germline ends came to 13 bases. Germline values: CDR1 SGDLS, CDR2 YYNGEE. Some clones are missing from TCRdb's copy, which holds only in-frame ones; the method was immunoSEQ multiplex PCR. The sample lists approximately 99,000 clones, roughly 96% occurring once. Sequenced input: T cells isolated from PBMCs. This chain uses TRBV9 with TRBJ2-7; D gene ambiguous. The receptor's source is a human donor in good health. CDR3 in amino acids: CASSVDPSPNYEQYF. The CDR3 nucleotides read TGTGCCAGCAGCGTAGACCCCAGTCCCAACTACGAGCAGTACTTC.